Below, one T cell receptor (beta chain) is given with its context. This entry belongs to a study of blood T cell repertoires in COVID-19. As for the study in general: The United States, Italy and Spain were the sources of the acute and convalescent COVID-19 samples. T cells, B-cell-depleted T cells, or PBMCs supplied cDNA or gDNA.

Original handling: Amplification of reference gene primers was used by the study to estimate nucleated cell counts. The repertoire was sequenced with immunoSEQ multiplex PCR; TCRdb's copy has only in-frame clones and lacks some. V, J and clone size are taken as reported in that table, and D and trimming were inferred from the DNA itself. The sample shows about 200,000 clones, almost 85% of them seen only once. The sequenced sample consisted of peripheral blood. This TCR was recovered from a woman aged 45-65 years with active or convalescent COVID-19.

The CDR3 loop is CASPPPRQGEPWELFF. In nucleotides, the CDR3 is TGTGCCAGCCCTCCCCCGAGACAGGGGGAACCGTGGGAGCTGTTTTTT. The rearrangement links TRBV27 to TRBJ2-2; 9 bases align to TRBD1. Germline lookup yields CDR1 MNHEY and CDR2 SMNVEV (reference sequence). Trimming removed 8 bases from V and 9 bases from J; junction bases left unmatched: 16. The CDR3 is 16 residues long.